This T cell receptor (beta chain) was found in a study of shared T cell receptors in the human thymus. Libraries were prepared by immunoSEQ multiplex PCR; TCRdb keeps only in-frame clonotypes and omits some of them. The sample comprises roughly 710,000 clones, approximately 85% of which are singletons, and about 0.0098% rests with the top ten. This sample was shared with a second study, whose subject was human thymus T cells. That paper notes: Thymus tissue was removed during corrective cardiac surgery. Seemingly biased V and J gene usage marked thymic and blood repertoires. Related research examined unrelated individuals and reported that their thymic repertoires overlapped highly.

Sequenced: thymocytes. This clonotype originated in a girl less than two years old with a congenital heart defect.

Here the CDR3 reads CASSLVLSYNEQFF. CDR3 nucleotides: TGTGCCAGCAGCTTAGTTCTCTCCTACAATGAGCAGTTCTTC. The rearrangement uses TRBV11-2 and TRBJ2-1; D call uncertain. Trimming left V 1 base short and J 0 bases short, with 4 bases between. Germline CDR1 reads SGHAT; CDR2 reads FQNNGV. The CDR3 covers 14 residues.